This T cell receptor (beta chain) emerged from a study of T cell changes during pregnancy in multiple sclerosis (dated by TCRdb to the late 2010s). As for the study more broadly: The study examined how the T cell repertoire changed over the course of pregnancy in women with multiple sclerosis.

As for this clone: No cognate antigen has been identified for it. No base-level quality is on record; no much larger clone is a single base apart.

The library was made by the immunoSEQ multiplex PCR assay. TCRdb took this table from immuneACCESS and kept in-frame rearrangements with V and J called. Such tables lack part of the clones; where checked against another copy, unresolved V genes explain under half of the gap, and the rest is unexplained. A total of under 45,000 clones appear in this sample, 88% of them only once. The top ten clonotypes cover 0.9% to 1.5% of the sample. This receptor was identified in a female donor with multiple sclerosis, enrolled in a pregnancy study. The sample in question was CD4+ T cells from peripheral blood mononuclear cells, obtained in the second trimester of pregnancy.

The CDR3 has the sequence CASSISSGRGNEQFF. The nucleotides read TGTGCCAGTAGTATTTCTAGCGGGAGAGGGAATGAGCAGTTCTTC. The chain employs TRBV19 and TRBJ2-1, and 10 bases in between align with TRBD2. The germline V gene (reference sequence) specifies LNHDA as CDR1 and SQIVND as CDR2. The CDR3 measures 15 amino acids from cysteine to phenylalanine. The read is trimmed to its CDR3 DNA, 45 bases read in frame from base 1. Germline trimming amounts to 3 bases on V and 7 bases on J, with 6 as the count of junction bases outside the gene matches.